In this sample, the clone carrying this TCR beta chain turned up a few times. What it binds is not known. V lost 4 bases to trimming and J lost 4 bases, with 17 bases between them. From germline, CDR1 is SGHVS and CDR2 FQNEAQ. The CDR3 contains 16 residues. This sample stems from a study of identical twins. General study points: Because invariant MAIT and iNKT cells could be present, zero-insertion analyses could be partly confounded. For cord blood, abundant beta clonotypes had fewer insertions, unlike memory repertoires, which showed none.

Each cDNA held unique molecular identifiers, and template switching gave it a universal primer site. One entry per CDR3 protein results from TCRdb running MiXCR on the 5' RACE reads. The data contain approximately 240,000 distinct CDR3 sequences, over 12% of them singletons. This sequence originates from a woman aged 18-30 years in good health. The genes are TRBV7-8 and TRBJ2-1, with D maybe TRBD1 (7 bases). Sequencing was carried out using memory (CD45RO+) T cells sorted from blood. DNA for the CDR3: TGTGCCAGCAGCTCCCAACCGACAGGGACTTACAATGAGCAGTTCTTC. Translation gives CASSSQPTGTYNEQFF.